Listed below are T cell receptor beta chains from one sample, sequenced in a study of T cell repertoires in cytomegalovirus infection. No antigen is known for these receptors. TCRdb reprocessed the reads via MiXCR and lists one record per CDR3 protein. The sample holds 450,000 to 600,000 distinct CDR3 sequences; under 45% are singletons and the top ten take around 45%. The starting material was cultured PBMCs, obtained from culture after CMV antigen stimulation. The source is a human donor in good health (CMV status not recorded). Some clones in this sample may be carry-over from other donors' samples. CDR3s include the opening cysteine and the closing phenylalanine or tryptophan. A D gene is named only where the DNA matches it firmly. For some rows the clone size is stated as once, few or many, or as a class when expanded; others skip it.

d_gene,v_gene,abundance,j_gene,CDR3nt,CDR3aa
TRBD1,TRBV6-1,few,TRBJ1-2,TGTGCCAGCAGCCCAGGGGGCGGCTATGGCTACACCTTC,CASSPGGGYGYTF
NA,TRBV19,NA,TRBJ1-2,TGTGCCAGTAGGGCCCCGGGACGGTCCTATGGCTACACCTTC,CASRAPGRSYGYTF
NA,TRBV7-2,NA,TRBJ1-1,TGTGCCAGCAGCTTAGTGACGCAGGGGAACACTGAAGCTTTCTTT,CASSLVTQGNTEAFF
NA,TRBV20-1,NA,TRBJ2-1,TGCAGTGCTAGTGACGATTCGAGAAACTACAATGAGCAGTTCTTC,CSASDDSRNYNEQFF
TRBD2,TRBV20-1,NA,TRBJ2-7,TGCAGTGCTAGGGGACTGGATGGGACTAGCGGGAGAATAACCTACGAGCAGTACTTC,CSARGLDGTSGRITYEQYF
NA,TRBV18,NA,TRBJ1-5,TGTGCCAGCTCACCAGGTACCCCTATAATTGGGCCCCAGCATTTT,CASSPGTPIIGPQHF
NA,TRBV7-4,few,TRBJ2-3,TGTGCCAGCACCTTTCTCCCCCCCCCAACAGGGGAGGGCACAGATACGCAGTATTTT,CASTFLPPPTGEGTDTQYF
NA,TRBV7-6,NA,TRBJ1-6,TGTGCCAGCAGCTTACATAATTCACCCCTCCACTTT,CASSLHNSPLHF
NA,TRBV7-3,NA,TRBJ2-2,TGTGCCAGCAGCTTGCTCGGGGAGCTGTTTTTT,CASSLLGELFF
NA,TRBV7-8,NA,TRBJ2-7,TGTGCCAGCAGCTTAGTCGACGGATACGAGCAGTACTTC,CASSLVDGYEQYF
TRBD2,TRBV30,NA,TRBJ2-1,TGTGCCTGTAAGGTTCTAGCGGGTTTCGGTGAGCAGTTCTTC,CACKVLAGFGEQFF
NA,TRBV4-1,few,TRBJ1-1,TGCGCCAGCAGCCAGAGTTCCCTGGGCGGTGGTGAAGCTTTCTTT,CASSQSSLGGGEAFF
TRBD1,TRBV11-2,NA,TRBJ2-2,TGTGCCAGCAGCTTCACAGGGGTGACCGGGGAGCTGTTTTTT,CASSFTGVTGELFF
NA,TRBV7-2,many,TRBJ2-6,TGTGCCAGCAGCTTCCAAGGGGGCTCTGGGGCCAACGTCCTGACTTTC,CASSFQGGSGANVLTF
TRBD1,TRBV6-6,NA,TRBJ1-5,TGTGCCAGCAGCCGGGACAGGGAAGGTTGGCAGCCCCAGCATTTT,CASSRDREGWQPQHF
NA,TRBV7-2,few,TRBJ2-7,TGTGCCAGCAGCTTAGGGGCGGGGACAGTCGGCTACGAGCAGTACTTC,CASSLGAGTVGYEQYF
NA,TRBV7-6,NA,TRBJ1-1,TGTGCCAGCAGCACGGAGGGAGGGACGGAAGCTTTCTTT,CASSTEGGTEAFF
TRBD2,TRBV7-9,few,TRBJ2-5,TGTGCCAGCAGCTTTCCACTAGCGGGACGGGAGACCCAGTACTTC,CASSFPLAGRETQYF
TRBD2,TRBV12-3/TRBV12-4,NA,TRBJ2-3,TGTGCCAGCACCCCTGGACTAGCGGGCACAGATACGCAGTATTTT,CASTPGLAGTDTQYF
NA,TRBV19,NA,TRBJ2-3,TGTGCCAGTAGACGACTAGATTCTACAGATACGCAGTATTTT,CASRRLDSTDTQYF
TRBD1,TRBV5-1,NA,TRBJ1-2,TGCGCCAGCAGCGGGCAGGGGGCTAACTATGGCTACACCTTC,CASSGQGANYGYTF
NA,TRBV7-8,few,TRBJ2-5,TGTGCCAGCAGCTTAAGGGAGGGGGGAGAGACCCAGTACTTC,CASSLREGGETQYF
TRBD1,TRBV7-8,NA,TRBJ2-2,TGTGCCAGCAGCCCCGGCGGGACAGGAAACACCGGGGAGCTGTTTTTT,CASSPGGTGNTGELFF
NA,TRBV11-2,NA,TRBJ1-2,TGTGCCAGCAGCTGGAACTCTCGGGAGGGGGGGGACTATGGCTACACCTTC,CASSWNSREGGDYGYTF
NA,TRBV6-1,few,TRBJ1-1,TGTGCCAGCAGTGCTACAGGGAACACTGAAGCTTTCTTT,CASSATGNTEAFF
NA,TRBV6-2/TRBV6-3,NA,TRBJ1-2,TGTGCCAGCAGTTTAGTCGAGGATGTCTATGGCTACACCTTC,CASSLVEDVYGYTF
TRBD2,TRBV7-2,NA,TRBJ2-7,TGTGCCAGCAGCTCCCAGGGCAGCGGGGGAGGGTACGAGCAGTACTTC,CASSSQGSGGGYEQYF
TRBD2,TRBV12-3/TRBV12-4,NA,TRBJ2-3,TGTGCCAGCAGTCCGACAGCGGGAGGGTCTGCAGATACGCAGTATTTT,CASSPTAGGSADTQYF
NA,TRBV7-9,NA,TRBJ2-1,TGTGCCCTCCGGCGAGACAGCTACAATGAGCAGTTCTTC,CALRRDSYNEQFF
NA,TRBV20-1,NA,TRBJ1-6,TGCAGTCCGGTGACGGGAATGAATTCACCCCTCCACTTT,CSPVTGMNSPLHF
TRBD2,TRBV11-2,NA,TRBJ2-1,TGTGCCAGCAGCCCGCCTTGGTTGTCTGTCACTAGCGGTCGATACAATGAGCAGTTCTTC,CASSPPWLSVTSGRYNEQFF
NA,TRBV6-2/TRBV6-3,NA,TRBJ1-5,TGTGCCAGCAGTTACGGGTTGAGCAATCAGCCCCAGCATTTT,CASSYGLSNQPQHF
NA,TRBV6-2/TRBV6-3,NA,TRBJ2-7,TGTGCCAGCAGAAACCTTCGAGCCCCCTACGAGCAGTACTTC,CASRNLRAPYEQYF
TRBD1,TRBV7-6,NA,TRBJ1-1,TGTGCCAGCAGCGGCTCAGGGGGCGCGATAACTGAAGCTTTCTTT,CASSGSGGAITEAFF
TRBD2,TRBV7-9,NA,TRBJ2-1,TGTGCCAGCAGCTTAGAAACTAGCGGGAGTGAGCAGTTCTTC,CASSLETSGSEQFF
TRBD2,TRBV10-3,NA,TRBJ2-5,TGTGCCATCAGCGTAGCGGGAGAGGAGACCCAGTACTTC,CAISVAGEETQYF
NA,TRBV20-1,NA,TRBJ1-2,TGCAGTGCTAGCCAGGGAGGTCACTATGGCTACACCTTC,CSASQGGHYGYTF
NA,TRBV6-5,NA,TRBJ1-6,TGTGCCAGCAGTTACGGGGGGGGCAGCTCACCCCTCCACTTT,CASSYGGGSSPLHF
TRBD2,TRBV7-8,NA,TRBJ2-7,TGTGCCAGCAGCCTATACTACCGGGCGGGAGATCACGAGCAGTACTTC,CASSLYYRAGDHEQYF
NA,TRBV28,NA,TRBJ2-4,TGTGCCAGCAGTTTTAGGGGGGCAGCCAAAAACATTCAGTACTTC,CASSFRGAAKNIQYF
NA,TRBV27,few,TRBJ1-6,TGTGCCAGCAGTTTGAAGGTTTTGAGCTCCTATAATTCACCCCTCCACTTT,CASSLKVLSSYNSPLHF
NA,TRBV19,NA,TRBJ1-1,TGTGCCAGTATACGGAGTGGGGGAAGGGACACTGAAGCTTTCTTT,CASIRSGGRDTEAFF
TRBD2,TRBV4-3,many,TRBJ2-1,TGCGCCAGCAGCCAAGATTTATCTAGCGGGGCCTACAATGAGCAGTTCTTC,CASSQDLSSGAYNEQFF
TRBD1,TRBV4-1,NA,TRBJ1-2,TGCGCCAGCAGCCCTTCCGGGACAGGGGTCGGCTACACCTTC,CASSPSGTGVGYTF